These 8 T cell receptor beta chains were sequenced from one sample in a study of cytotoxic CD8 clonotypes in ibrutinib-treated CLL. The protocol was immunoSEQ multiplex PCR, while the TCRdb copy is restricted to in-frame clones and leaves out a portion. The table includes about 50,000 clones, about 54% detected once. Source: PBMCs, taken at disease progression, from a patient treated with ibrutinib. The receptors originated from a human donor with chronic lymphocytic leukemia.

The chain combines TRBV28 with TRBJ2-5, with 10 bases that match TRBD1. V dropped 6 bases and J dropped 2; count of bases not matched to a gene: 12. CDR1 MDHEN and CDR2 SYDVKM come from the germline V gene. This CDR3 comprises 17 residues. The CDR3 DNA sequence: TGTGCCAGCAGAGGGGACAGGGGACCCCTATCTCAAGAGACCCAGTACTTC. Translating gives CASRGDRGPLSQETQYF.

This clone was recorded once. The V gene is TRBV29-1, the J gene TRBJ2-5, with 7 bases identical to TRBD2. From germline, CDR1 is SQVTM and CDR2 ANQGSEA. CDR3 length: 15 residues. V gave up 4 bases and J gave up 2 bases; unmatched junction bases: 10. The CDR3 DNA reads as TGCAGCGTTGCTCCCTTAGCGGGTACGCAAGAGACCCAGTACTTC. Its translation: CSVAPLAGTQETQYF. The variable domain in full, with the rest retrieved from reference TRBV29-1 and TRBJ2-5, is SAVISQKPSRDICQRGTSLTIQCQVDSQVTMMFWYRQQPGQSLTLIATANQGSEATYESGFVIDKFPISRPNLTFSTLTVSNMSPEDSSIYLCSVAPLAGTQETQYFGPGTRLLVL.

The chain uses TRBV28 and TRBJ1-6; D unresolved. Germline V gene lookup returns CDR1 MDHEN and CDR2 SYDVKM. This CDR3 is 11 amino acids long. Trimming took off 3 bases at V and 8 bases at J, with 2 bases between the two ends. CDR3 sequence (DNA): TGTGCCAGCAGTTTGGATTCACCCCTCCACTTT. This translates into CASSLDSPLHF.

The rearrangement joins TRBV7-9 to TRBJ2-4, with a weak D call TRBD2 (6 bases). V gave up 3 bases and J gave up 2 bases, with 11 bases separating them. This CDR3 is 15 amino acids long. CDR1 is SEHNR and CDR2 is FQNEAQ in the germline V gene (reference sequence). The DNA for the CDR3 is TGTGCCAGCAGCTTGGAGGGAAGGACCAAAAACATTCAGTACTTC. Amino acids: CASSLEGRTKNIQYF. Drawing the rest from reference TRBV7-9 and TRBJ2-4, the complete variable domain is DTGVSQNPRHKITKRGQNVTFRCDPISEHNRLYWYRQTLGQGPEFLTYFQNEAQLEKSRLLSDRFSAERPKGSFSTLEIQRTEQGDSAMYLCASSLEGRTKNIQYFGAGTRLSVL.

The table lists this clone with a few counts. The chain links TRBV2 to TRBJ2-6; D might be TRBD1 (6 bases). The CDR3 has 17 residues. Trimming took 6 bases from V and 0 from J, leaving 15 bases between them. Germline CDR1 reads SNHLY; CDR2 reads FYNNEI. The CDR3 protein is CASRTRGRGSGANVLTF. The CDR3 DNA reads as TGTGCCAGCAGAACCCGGGGCAGGGGCTCTGGGGCCAACGTCCTGACTTTC.

The rearrangement joins TRBV11-2 to TRBJ2-7; perhaps D is TRBD1 or TRBD2 (5 bases each). The CDR3 contains 17 residues. CDR1 is SGHAT and CDR2 is FQNNGV in the germline V gene. V was cut by 1 base and J by 3 bases, with 19 bases left in between. The CDR3 loop reads CASSLASYGGFYYEQYF. The CDR3 DNA sequence: TGTGCCAGCAGCTTAGCAAGTTATGGGGGTTTTTACTACGAGCAGTACTTC.

This clone was counted between two and nine times. V is TRBV27 and J is TRBJ2-1, with 12 bases identical to TRBD2. This CDR3 comprises 15 residues. V shed 4 bases and J 4 bases; nucleotides not matched to a gene: 2. Germline loops: CDR1 MNHEY, CDR2 SMNVEV (reference sequence). The CDR3 spells CASSSGTSGYNEQFF. The CDR3 coding sequence is TGTGCCAGCAGTTCCGGGACTAGCGGGTACAATGAGCAGTTCTTC.

The chain uses TRBV2 and TRBJ1-6; TRBD1 matches at 7 bases. V dropped 6 bases and J dropped 10; count of bases not matched to a gene: 18. Germline CDR1 SNHLY, CDR2 FYNNEI. The CDR3 covers 17 residues. The CDR3 loop reads CASSPTAQTGQYSPLHF. The DNA of the CDR3 is TGTGCCAGCAGCCCTACCGCCCAGACAGGGCAATACTCACCCCTCCACTTT.